The 2 T cell receptor beta chains below come from one sample, sequenced in a study of identical twins. MiXCR was run by TCRdb on the 5' RACE reads, yielding one entry per CDR3 protein. The data contain 450,000 to 500,000 distinct CDR3 sequences, 14% of them singletons. These data were likewise used in another study, on yellow fever vaccine responses in identical twins.

Sequencing was performed on CD4+ T cells sorted from blood. These receptors were taken from a woman between 18 and 29 years old in good health.

This clonotype was counted a few times. The V and J genes are TRBV12-3 or TRBV12-4 and TRBJ1-3; D unresolved. Trimming took 3 bases from V and 0 from J, leaving 6 bases between them. This CDR3 has 14 residues. CDR3 protein: CASSFGLSGNTIYF. CDR3 DNA sequence: TGTGCCAGCAGTTTCGGGCTCTCTGGAAACACCATATATTTT.

This clonotype was counted only a few times. The rearrangement joins TRBV5-1 to TRBJ2-7; 8 bases are shared with TRBD2. Germline loops: CDR1 SGHRS, CDR2 YFSETQ. This CDR3 comprises 15 residues. The V gene end was trimmed by 4 bases and the J gene end by 3 bases; junction bases not matched to a gene: 9. The CDR3 loop is CASSPPASGHYEQYF. For the CDR3, the DNA is TGCGCCAGCAGCCCCCCGGCTAGCGGGCACTACGAGCAGTACTTC.